This TCR beta chain was sequenced in a study of tumor and adjacent non-tumor tissue in lung cancer. Study summary: Histology: under 15 adenocarcinoma, 2 squamous cell carcinoma, 1 small cell lung cancer. Each sample yielded around 4.2 million productive TCRbeta reads on average.

Germline V CDR1 and CDR2: MGHDK, SYGVNS. The CDR3 sequence is 15 residues long. RNA was extracted from bulk tissue without any cell sorting. Newly diagnosed lung cancer patients had thoracic surgery in China, August–late 2014, without prior chemotherapy. A modified ARM-PCR protocol with three rounds of nested PCR amplified TCRbeta. TCRdb independently ran MiXCR on the multiplex PCR reads; one entry per CDR3 protein. The sample shows 65,000 to 70,000 distinct CDR3 sequences, 55% to 70% of them seen only once. Notes on this clonotype: Germline and junction disagree at one end, which may indicate a read error.

This sequence joins TRBV25-1 and TRBJ2-1; TRBD2 matches at 8 bases. This receptor was taken from a man over 45 with non-small cell lung cancer. Sequences were obtained from lung tumor tissue. CDR3 nucleotides: TGTGTCAGCAGTGAGCTGGGGACTAGTGGCAATGAGCAGTTCTTC. The encoded protein is CVSSELGTSGNEQFF.